This TCR beta chain was identified during a study of human T cells and chemical hapten exposure (dated by TCRdb to 2020 to 2023). General notes on the study: For sensitization, 2% DPC in acetone was applied to a roughly 2 cm by roughly 2 cm area of upper inner arm skin. Patients additionally received weekly therapeutic DPC doses to the scalp throughout the approximately 25-week study period. Patch tests used Finn chambers with 0.01% DPC on the upper back, scored after 6 days by International Contact Dermatitis Research Group standards. Most of the patients in the cohort were female, and the cohort covered alopecia areata with under or over 50% scalp involvement, alopecia totalis and alopecia universalis. The libraries were sequenced as a pool, and the TCR yield per sample differed mostly because of small variations in library volumes within the pool. This study followed changes in the peripheral blood TCR repertoire in vivo during primary and secondary sensitization of alopecia patients to the hapten diphenylcyclopropenone (DPC). Blood samples were taken from patients before sensitization (week 0) and at 2, 6 and about 24 weeks after DPC sensitization. Blood for TCR sequencing was provided by twenty-nine alopecia patients at one to four time points (pre-sensitization, 2, 6 and 24 weeks).

The library was prepared using RACE. TCRdb shows the sequencer as NextSeq 500. During library preparation, unique molecular identifiers were attached to individual cDNA molecules so that TCRs could be counted in a quantitative, reproducible way. Both TCR alpha and TCR beta chains were sequenced from each blood RNA sample. For the original study's pipeline: Samples had a median of approximately 96,000 TCRs, with a range from about 20,000 to 690,600. The Decombinator software suite was used to annotate V, J and CDR3 in the TCR reads. For the PS versus PT1 abundance plots, all samples were subsampled to the same number of TCRs (28,000). TCRs were defined as expanded if absent before sensitization and observed at least eight times at the 2-week time point. The public reads were reprocessed in TCRdb via fastp at Q25 and MiXCR, keeping in-frame beta chains. Each record represents a unique CDR3 protein, reported with the most common genes and DNA among its rows. The V and J calls were determined by TCRdb, not by the authors. Recorded for this sample are some 400,000 distinct CDR3 sequences; approximately 5.1% of them occurred a single time. Approximately 2.1% of the sample lies in the top ten.

At the junction V is shortened by 0 bases and J by 3 bases; bases outside the gene matches: 5. The CDR3 starts with the cysteine, ends with the phenylalanine, and has 15 residues. CDR3 DNA only is kept here, 45 bases in frame from base 1. CDR1 and CDR2 were assigned from the germline V gene as SGHRS and YFSETQ. The time point tag for this specimen amounts to: patch test 1, 2 weeks after DPC sensitization. Taken with the paper, the label for treatment or condition translates to: therapeutic diphenylcyclopropenone sensitization with weekly scalp DPC. Blood at each patch-test visit was drawn before the patch test was applied. Eligible patients were aged 18 to 70, diagnosed with alopecia, deemed suitable for DPC therapy, and excluded if pregnant. Total RNA was extracted from unfractionated whole blood collected in Tempus Blood RNA tubes. On the study overall, not on this receptor specifically: Because every patient had alopecia, a presumed autoimmune disease, the patients' immune response might differ from that of healthy individuals. Compared with pre-sensitization or healthy control sets, expanded TCRs formed significantly more large CDR3 similarity clusters, which is consistent with antigen-driven responses. Repeated subsampling changed both the strength of the expansion versus patch-test correlation and the threshold at which the correlation became significant. The number of PT1 expanded TCRs positively correlated with patch test score, significant at thresholds 8, 16 and 32 but not 4. DPC sensitization did not change the number of TCRs with a frequency above 1 in 1000, and there was no evidence of changes in global repertoire structure.

This clonotype was found many times. The antigen this receptor binds is unknown. Nothing much larger sits one base from this clone, and base qualities are not available. The sequence was obtained from a woman aged 45-65 years with alopecia areata. Some clones in this sample may be carry-over from other donors' samples. This specimen was whole blood, taken in connection with sensitization to the hapten diphenylcyclopropenone (DPC). This receptor chain uses TRBV5-1 and TRBJ2-7; 8 of the junction bases match TRBD1. The base sequence is TGCGCCAGCAGCTTGGCCCTGGGACAGGTCTACGAGCAGTACTTC. Translation gives CASSLALGQVYEQYF. With all but the CDR3 taken from the reference TRBV5-1 and TRBJ2-7 genes, the full variable domain is: KAGVTQTPRYLIKTRGQQVTLSCSPISGHRSVSWYQQTPGQGLQFLFEYFSETQRNKGNFPGRFSGRQFSNSRSEMNVSTLELGDSALYLCASSLALGQVYEQYFGPGTRLTVT.